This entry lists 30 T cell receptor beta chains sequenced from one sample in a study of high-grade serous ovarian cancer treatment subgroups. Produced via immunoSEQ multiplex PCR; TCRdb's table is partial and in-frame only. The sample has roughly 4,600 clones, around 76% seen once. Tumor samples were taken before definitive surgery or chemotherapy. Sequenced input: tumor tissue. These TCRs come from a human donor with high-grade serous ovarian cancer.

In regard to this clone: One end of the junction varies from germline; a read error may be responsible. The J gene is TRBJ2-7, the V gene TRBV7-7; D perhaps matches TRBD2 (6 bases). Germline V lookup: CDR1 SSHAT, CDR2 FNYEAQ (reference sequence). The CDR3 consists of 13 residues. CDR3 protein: CASSLGRTYEQYF. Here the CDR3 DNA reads TGTGCTAGCAGCTTAGGGAGGACCTACGAGCAGTACTTC.

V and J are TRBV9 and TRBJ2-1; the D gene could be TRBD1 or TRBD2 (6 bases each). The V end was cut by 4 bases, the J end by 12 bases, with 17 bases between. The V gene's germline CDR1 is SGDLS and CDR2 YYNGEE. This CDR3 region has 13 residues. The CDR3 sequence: CASSPREGGGQFF. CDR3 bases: TGTGCCAGCAGCCCCAGAGAAGGGGGAGGGCAGTTCTTC.

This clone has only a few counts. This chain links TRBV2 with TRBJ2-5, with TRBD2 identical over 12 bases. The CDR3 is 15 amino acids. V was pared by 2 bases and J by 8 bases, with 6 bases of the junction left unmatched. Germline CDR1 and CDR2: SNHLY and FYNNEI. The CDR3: CASSESRLAGDTQYF. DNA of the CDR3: TGTGCCAGCAGTGAATCCCGACTAGCGGGAGATACCCAGTACTTC.

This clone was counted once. CDR3 region: CAWSRSTHEQFF. The CDR3 DNA follows: TGTGCCTGGAGTCGGTCAACCCATGAGCAGTTCTTC. V gene TRBV30 combines with J gene TRBJ2-1, with unresolved D. The germline gives CDR1 GTSNPN, CDR2 SVGIG (reference sequence). Trimming stripped 2 bases from V and 8 bases from J, with 10 bases between. The length of the CDR3 is 12 residues.

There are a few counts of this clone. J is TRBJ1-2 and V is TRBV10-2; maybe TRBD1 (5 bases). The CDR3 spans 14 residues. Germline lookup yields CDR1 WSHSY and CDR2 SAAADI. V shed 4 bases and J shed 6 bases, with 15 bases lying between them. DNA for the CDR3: TGCGCCAGCAGTGGGACCTGGGGCATCGATGGCTACACCTTC. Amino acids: CASSGTWGIDGYTF.

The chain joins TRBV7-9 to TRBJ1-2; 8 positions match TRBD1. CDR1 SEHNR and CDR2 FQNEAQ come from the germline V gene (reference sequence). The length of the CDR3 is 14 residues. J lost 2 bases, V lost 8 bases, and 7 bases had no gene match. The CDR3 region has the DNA TGTGCCAGCGCCATCAGGGGGCAAAACTATGGCTACACCTTC. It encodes CASAIRGQNYGYTF.

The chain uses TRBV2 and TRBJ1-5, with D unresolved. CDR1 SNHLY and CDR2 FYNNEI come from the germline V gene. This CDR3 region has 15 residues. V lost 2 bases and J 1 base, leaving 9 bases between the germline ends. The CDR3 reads CASSELRDSNQPQHF. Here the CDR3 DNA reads TGTGCCAGCAGTGAACTCCGAGACAGCAATCAGCCCCAGCATTTT.

The CDR3 DNA is TGTGCCAGCAGGCGAGGTGTCAGCAGATACTACGAGCAGTACTTC. Protein sequence: CASRRGVSRYYEQYF. The J gene is TRBJ2-7, the V gene TRBV27; D is unresolved. The V gene lost 6 bases and the J gene lost 3 bases, with 18 bases spanning the gap. CDR1 is MNHEY and CDR2 is SMNVEV in the germline V gene (reference sequence). The CDR3 contains 15 residues.

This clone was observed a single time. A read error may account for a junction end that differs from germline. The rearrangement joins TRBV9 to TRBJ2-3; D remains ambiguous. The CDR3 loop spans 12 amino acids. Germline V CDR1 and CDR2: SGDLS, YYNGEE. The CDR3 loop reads CASSGVTDTQCF. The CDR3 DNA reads TGTGCCAGCAGCGGGGTTACAGATACGCAGTGTTTT. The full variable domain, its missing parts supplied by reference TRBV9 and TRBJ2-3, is DSGVTQTPKHLITATGQRVTLRCSPRSGDLSVYWYQQSLDQGLQFLIQYYNGEERAKGNILERFSAQQFPDLHSELNLSSLELGDSALYFCASSGVTDTQCFGPGTRLTVL.

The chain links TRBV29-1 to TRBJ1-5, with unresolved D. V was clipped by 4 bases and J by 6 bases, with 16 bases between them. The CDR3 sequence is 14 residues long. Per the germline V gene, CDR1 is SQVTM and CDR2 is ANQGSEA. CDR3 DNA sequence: TGCAGCGTTGCCTACAAAGGTTCGGGTCAGCCCCAGCATTTT. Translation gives CSVAYKGSGQPQHF.

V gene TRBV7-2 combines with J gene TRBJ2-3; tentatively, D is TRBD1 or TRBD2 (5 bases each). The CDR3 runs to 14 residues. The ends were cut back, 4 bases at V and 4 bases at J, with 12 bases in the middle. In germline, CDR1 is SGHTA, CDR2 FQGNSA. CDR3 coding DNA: TGTGCCAGCAGCTATAGGGACGCGTCAGATACGCAGTATTTT. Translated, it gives CASSYRDASDTQYF.

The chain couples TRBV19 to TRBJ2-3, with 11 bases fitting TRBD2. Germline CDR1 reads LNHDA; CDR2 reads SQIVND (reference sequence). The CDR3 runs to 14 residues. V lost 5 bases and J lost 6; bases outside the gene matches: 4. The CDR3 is CASSLAGGFDTQYF. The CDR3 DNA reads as TGTGCCAGTAGTCTAGCGGGGGGCTTTGATACGCAGTATTTT.

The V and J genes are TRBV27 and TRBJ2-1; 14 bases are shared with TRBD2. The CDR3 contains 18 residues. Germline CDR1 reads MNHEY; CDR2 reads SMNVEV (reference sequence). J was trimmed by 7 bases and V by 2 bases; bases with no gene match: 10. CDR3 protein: CASSLKGPTSGRGNEQFF. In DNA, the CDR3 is TGTGCCAGCAGTTTAAAGGGACCGACTAGCGGGAGGGGTAATGAGCAGTTCTTC.

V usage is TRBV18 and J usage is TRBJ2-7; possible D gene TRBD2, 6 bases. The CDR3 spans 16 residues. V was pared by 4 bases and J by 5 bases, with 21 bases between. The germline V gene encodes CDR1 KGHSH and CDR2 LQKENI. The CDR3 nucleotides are TGTGCCAGCTCACGGGGGGAAGGCAGGGAGGTGAACGAGCAGTACTTC. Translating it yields CASSRGEGREVNEQYF.

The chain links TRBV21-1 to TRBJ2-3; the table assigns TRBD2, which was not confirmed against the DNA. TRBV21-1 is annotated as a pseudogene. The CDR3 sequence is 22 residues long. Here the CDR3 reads CASSKATAGGTLLPLRTDTQYF. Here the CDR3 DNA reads TGTGCCAGCAGCAAGGCGACTGCCGGCGGGACCCTCTTGCCCCTGCGGACGGATACGCAGTATTTT.

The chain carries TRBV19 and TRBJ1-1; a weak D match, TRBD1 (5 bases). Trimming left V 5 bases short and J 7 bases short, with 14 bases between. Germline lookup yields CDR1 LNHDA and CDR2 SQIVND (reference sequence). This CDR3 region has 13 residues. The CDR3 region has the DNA TGTGCCAGTAGTCGACGCAGGGAGATTGAAGCTTTCTTT. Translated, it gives CASSRRREIEAFF.

This CDR3 reads CAWRLGYGYTF. CDR3 in DNA: TGTGCCTGGAGGCTGGGCTATGGCTACACCTTC. The J gene is TRBJ1-2, the V gene TRBV30; D is undetermined. This CDR3 contains 11 residues. Germline V gene data show CDR1 as GTSNPN and CDR2 as SVGIG (reference sequence). The V and J ends lost 3 bases and 4 bases respectively, with 6 bases between them.

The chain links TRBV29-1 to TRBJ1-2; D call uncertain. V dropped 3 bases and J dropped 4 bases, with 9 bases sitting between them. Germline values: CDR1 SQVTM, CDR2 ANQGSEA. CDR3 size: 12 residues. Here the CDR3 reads CSVETLSYGYTF. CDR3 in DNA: TGCAGCGTTGAGACACTCTCCTATGGCTACACCTTC. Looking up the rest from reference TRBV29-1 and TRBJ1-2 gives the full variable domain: SAVISQKPSRDICQRGTSLTIQCQVDSQVTMMFWYRQQPGQSLTLIATANQGSEATYESGFVIDKFPISRPNLTFSTLTVSNMSPEDSSIYLCSVETLSYGYTFGSGTRLTVV.

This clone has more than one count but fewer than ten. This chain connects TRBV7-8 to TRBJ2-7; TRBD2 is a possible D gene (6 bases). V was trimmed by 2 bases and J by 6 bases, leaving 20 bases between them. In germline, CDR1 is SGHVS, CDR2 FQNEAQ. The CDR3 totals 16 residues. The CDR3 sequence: CASSLSPVGGAGEQYF. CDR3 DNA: TGTGCCAGCAGCTTATCACCGGTTGGAGGGGCCGGCGAGCAGTACTTC.

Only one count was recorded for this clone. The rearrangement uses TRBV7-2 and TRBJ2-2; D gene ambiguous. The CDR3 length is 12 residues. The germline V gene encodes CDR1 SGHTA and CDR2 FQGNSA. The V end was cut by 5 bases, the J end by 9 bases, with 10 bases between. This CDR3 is CASSQVVWELFF. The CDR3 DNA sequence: TGTGCCAGCAGCCAAGTGGTGTGGGAGCTGTTTTTT.

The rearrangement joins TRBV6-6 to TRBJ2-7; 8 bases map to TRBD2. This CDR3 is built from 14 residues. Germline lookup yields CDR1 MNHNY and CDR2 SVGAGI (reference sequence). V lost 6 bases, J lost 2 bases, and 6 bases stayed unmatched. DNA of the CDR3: TGTGCCAGCAGAAGTAGCGGGGTACCCTACGAGCAGTACTTC. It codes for CASRSSGVPYEQYF.

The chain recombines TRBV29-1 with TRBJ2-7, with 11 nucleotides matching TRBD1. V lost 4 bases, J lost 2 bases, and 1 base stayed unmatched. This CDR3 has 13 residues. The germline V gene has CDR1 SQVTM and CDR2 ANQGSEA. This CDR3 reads CSVAGQGAYEQYF. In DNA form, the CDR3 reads TGCAGCGTTGCGGGACAGGGGGCCTACGAGCAGTACTTC.

The CDR3 DNA follows: TGTGCCAGCAGCTTGGCGGGTCCCGAGACCCAGTACTTC. Protein: CASSLAGPETQYF. The chain recombines TRBV5-8 with TRBJ2-5; D is undetermined. Trimming took off 0 bases at V and 5 bases at J, with 8 bases between the two ends. The germline V gene has CDR1 SGHTS and CDR2 YDEGEE. The CDR3 covers 13 residues.

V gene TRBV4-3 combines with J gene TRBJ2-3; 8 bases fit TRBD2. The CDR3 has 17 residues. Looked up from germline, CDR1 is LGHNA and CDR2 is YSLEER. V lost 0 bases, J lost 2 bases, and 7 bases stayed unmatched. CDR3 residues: CASSQDALAGSTDTQYF. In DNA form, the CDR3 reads TGCGCCAGCAGCCAAGACGCGCTAGCGGGCTCCACAGATACGCAGTATTTT.

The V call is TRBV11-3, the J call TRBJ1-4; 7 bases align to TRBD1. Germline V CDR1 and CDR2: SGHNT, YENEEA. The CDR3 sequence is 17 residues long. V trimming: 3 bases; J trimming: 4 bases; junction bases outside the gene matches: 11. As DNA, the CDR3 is TGTGCCAGCAGCTTTCCCCGACAGGGTGGGGATAATGAAAAACTGTTTTTT. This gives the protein CASSFPRQGGDNEKLFF.

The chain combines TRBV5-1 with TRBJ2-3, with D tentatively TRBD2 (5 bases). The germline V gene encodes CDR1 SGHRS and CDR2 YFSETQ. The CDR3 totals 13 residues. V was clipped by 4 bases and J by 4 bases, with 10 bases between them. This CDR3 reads CASSRGSADTQYF. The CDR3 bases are TGCGCCAGCAGCCGCGGTAGCGCAGATACGCAGTATTTT.

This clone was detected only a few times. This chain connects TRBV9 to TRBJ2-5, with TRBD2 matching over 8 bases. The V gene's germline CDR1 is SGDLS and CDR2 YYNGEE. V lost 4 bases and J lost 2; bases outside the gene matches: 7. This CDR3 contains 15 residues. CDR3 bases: TGTGCCAGCAGCCCGGGGGCTAGCGGGCAAGAGACCCAGTACTTC. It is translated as CASSPGASGQETQYF.

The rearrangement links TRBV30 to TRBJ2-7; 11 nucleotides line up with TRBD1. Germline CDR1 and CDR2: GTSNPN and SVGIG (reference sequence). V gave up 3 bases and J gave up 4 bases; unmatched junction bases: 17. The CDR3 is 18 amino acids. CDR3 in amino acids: CAWRARGQGTGGSYEQYF. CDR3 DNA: TGTGCCTGGAGAGCCCGGGGACAGGGGACAGGGGGTTCTTACGAGCAGTACTTC.

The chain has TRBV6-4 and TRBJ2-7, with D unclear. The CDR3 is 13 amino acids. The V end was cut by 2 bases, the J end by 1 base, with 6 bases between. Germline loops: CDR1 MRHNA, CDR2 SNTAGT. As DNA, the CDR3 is TGTGCCAGCAGTGACGTCCAGTCCTACGAGCAGTACTTC. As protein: CASSDVQSYEQYF.

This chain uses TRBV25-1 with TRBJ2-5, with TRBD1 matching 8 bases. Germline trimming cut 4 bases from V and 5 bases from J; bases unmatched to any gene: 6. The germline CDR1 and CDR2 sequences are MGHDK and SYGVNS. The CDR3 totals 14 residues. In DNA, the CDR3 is TGTGCCAGCAGTGTAGGGACAGGCTGGGAGACCCAGTACTTC. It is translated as CASSVGTGWETQYF.